This T cell receptor beta chain was recorded in a study of blood T cells in healthy people across ages. Together with a sample-barcoded 5' primer, a J-beta primer mix was included in a second PCR lasting about 7 to 12 cycles. TCRdb processed the 5' RACE reads anew with MiXCR; each CDR3 protein has one entry. The profile covers about 1.8 million distinct CDR3 sequences, with around half appearing a single time and less than 2.5% taken by the ten largest. Study-wide points: Diversity figures based on one million T cells were deemed too low. Getting older went along with TCR beta diversity per million T cells dropping roughly linearly.

The germline V gene encodes CDR1 SGHRS and CDR2 YFSETQ. V lost 0 bases and J lost 3, with 15 bases in between. CDR3 length equals 16 residues. This clonotype was picked up one time. Its antigen remains unidentified. It was about 9.4 milliliters of peripheral blood that were drawn from each donor. Total RNA was isolated from each sample in quantities of at least 6 micrograms. V usage is TRBV5-1 and J usage is TRBJ1-2, with D perhaps TRBD1 (6 bases). This clonotype was obtained from a woman aged 40 to 49 in good health. The sample comprised blood. The CDR3 here is CASSLGLQGSDYGYTF. For the CDR3, the DNA is TGCGCCAGCAGCTTGGGTCTACAGGGATCGGACTATGGCTACACCTTC.